This record looks at one T cell receptor beta chain sequence and its context. This table comes from immunoSEQ multiplex PCR, and its TCRdb copy is limited to in-frame clones, with some not included. The sample lists 90,000 to 150,000 clones; 80% to 90% were seen once. Trimming shortened V by 4 bases and J by 4 bases, and 15 bases separated the two germline ends. The CDR3 loop spans 15 amino acids. Germline CDR1 LNHDA, CDR2 SQIVND (reference sequence). The data were taken from a study of OX40 agonist ivuxolimab in advanced cancers. The sequencing here drew on CD4+ or CD8+ T cells sorted from blood, taken in a trial of the OX40 agonist ivuxolimab. The genes are TRBV19 and TRBJ2-3; D perhaps matches TRBD1 (5 bases). The receptor was isolated from an adult with an advanced solid tumor such as melanoma, head and neck, liver or kidney cancer. The CDR3 loop is CASSTDTQAADTQYF. The CDR3 nucleotides are TGTGCCAGTAGTACGGACACCCAGGCGGCAGATACGCAGTATTTT.